This is a list of T cell receptor beta chains from one sample in a study of cytomegalovirus exposure and HLA in healthy donors. The repertoire was sequenced with immunoSEQ multiplex PCR; TCRdb's copy has only in-frame clones and lacks some. The sample has roughly 170,000 clones; just under 85% are singletons. The material sequenced was PBMCs. The source of these receptors is a girl between 5 and 17 years old in good health and CMV-seropositive. Each CDR3 is given with its conserved first and last residue. Each record gives: J gene, V gene, D gene, clone size, CDR3 DNA, CDR3 protein. The D gene is left open where the match is weak. Some rows mark clone size as missing; the rest say once, few, many or name a class of expanded clone.

TRBJ1-1 | TRBV7-9 | - | - | TGTGCCAGCAGCGCCCAGGGGTCTTCTGAAGCTTTCTTT | CASSAQGSSEAFF
TRBJ2-7 | TRBV7-3 | TRBD2 | - | TGTGCCAGCAGCCCAGGGTCAAGCGGGGGATCCTACGAGCAGTACTTC | CASSPGSSGGSYEQYF
TRBJ1-1 | TRBV5-5 | - | - | TGTGCCAGCAGCCCCTGGGTAGCGGGGAGCACTGAAGCTTTCTTT | CASSPWVAGSTEAFF
TRBJ1-2 | TRBV4-1 | - | - | TGCGCCAGCAGCCAAAGCGGATCCTATGGCTACACCTTC | CASSQSGSYGYTF
TRBJ2-3 | TRBV19 | - | - | TGTGCCAGTAGTATAGATTATGACAGTTCAACTAGCACAGATACGCAGTATTTT | CASSIDYDSSTSTDTQYF
TRBJ2-2 | TRBV9 | TRBD1 | - | TGTGCCAGCAGCGCCCGTGACAGGGAAAGGACCGGGGAGCTGTTTTTT | CASSARDRERTGELFF
TRBJ1-2 | TRBV6-6 | TRBD1 | once | TGTGCCAGCAGGAGAGACAGGGGTGGCTACACCTTC | CASRRDRGGYTF
TRBJ1-2 | TRBV19 | - | - | TGTGCCAGTAGCGTCGACAGGTCCTATGGCTACACCTTC | CASSVDRSYGYTF
TRBJ1-2 | TRBV6-5 | - | few | TGTGCCAGCGGGGCAGGGTGGGACTATGGCTACACCTTC | CASGAGWDYGYTF
TRBJ1-2 | TRBV2 | TRBD1 | - | TGTGCCAGCAGCCAGCGAGGGCAGGGGGTGAATGGCTACACCTTC | CASSQRGQGVNGYTF
TRBJ1-1 | TRBV30 | - | - | TGTGCCTGGAGCCAGGGGCGGGGGACTGAAGCTTTCTTT | CAWSQGRGTEAFF
TRBJ2-5 | TRBV6-5 | TRBD2 | few | TGTGCCAGCACCCGCGGGGGGGCGCGGGAGACCCAGTACTTC | CASTRGGARETQYF
TRBJ2-3 | TRBV6-1 | TRBD1 | - | TGTGCCAGCAAATACAGGGGTTTCACAGATACGCAGTATTTT | CASKYRGFTDTQYF
TRBJ2-3 | TRBV5-1 | TRBD2 | - | TGCGCCAGCAGCCCCCGTGCGGGGGGGCCGTCAGATACGCAGTATTTT | CASSPRAGGPSDTQYF
TRBJ2-2 | TRBV28 | TRBD1 | - | TGTGCCAGCAGTTTATCCTCAGGGGGTAGGACCGGGGAGCTGTTTTTT | CASSLSSGGRTGELFF
TRBJ2-7 | TRBV5-1 | TRBD2 | once | TGCGCCAGCAGCGCGGCACCCGGGGGGACTAACTACGAGCAGTACTTC | CASSAAPGGTNYEQYF
TRBJ2-7 | TRBV4-1 | TRBD1 | - | TGCGCCAGCAGCCCCCGGACAGGGGACGAGCAGTACTTC | CASSPRTGDEQYF
TRBJ1-1 | TRBV9 | TRBD1 | - | TGTGCCAGCAGCGACCGACCGGGACAGGGGTTAGAAGCTTTCTTT | CASSDRPGQGLEAFF
TRBJ2-6 | TRBV5-1 | TRBD1 | few | TGCGCCAGCAGCTTAGGGACAGGGGGTTCTGGGGCCAACGTCCTGACTTTC | CASSLGTGGSGANVLTF
TRBJ1-1 | TRBV10-1 | TRBD1 | - | TGCGCCAGCATCCGACAGGGTGGTGGAAACACTGAAGCTTTCTTT | CASIRQGGGNTEAFF
TRBJ1-2 | TRBV6-1 | - | - | TGTGCCAGCAGTTGGACAGAGGCTAACTATGGCTACACCTTC | CASSWTEANYGYTF
TRBJ2-5 | TRBV29-1 | TRBD1 | - | TGCAGCGTTGGCGAGGCCAGGGGGCGGGGGACCCAGTACTTC | CSVGEARGRGTQYF
TRBJ1-5 | TRBV6-5 | - | once | TGTGCCAGCAGGACAGGAGCCAATCAGCCCCAGCATTTT | CASRTGANQPQHF
TRBJ2-7 | TRBV16 | - | once | TGTGCCAGCAGCCAAGGGCGTACCTACGAGCAGTACTTC | CASSQGRTYEQYF
TRBJ1-1 | TRBV7-3 | - | - | TGTGCCAGCAGCTTTACAGAGAACACTGAAGCTTTCTTT | CASSFTENTEAFF
TRBJ2-7 | TRBV7-6 | - | - | TGTGCCAGCAGCTCGCCTAAGACAAGATCCTACGAGCAGTACTTC | CASSSPKTRSYEQYF
TRBJ1-2 | TRBV10-1 | - | - | TGCGCCAGCAGTGAGTCCCGGGGCTATGGCTACACCTTC | CASSESRGYGYTF
TRBJ2-7 | TRBV5-1 | TRBD2 | - | TGCGCCAGCAGCTTGGAAGCGGGGCCCTACGAGCAGTACTTC | CASSLEAGPYEQYF
TRBJ1-4 | TRBV5-6 | TRBD1 | - | TGTGCCAGCAGCCCGTTGGCTGGACAGGGAGGGGAAAAACTGTTTTTT | CASSPLAGQGGEKLFF
TRBJ2-5 | TRBV7-8 | TRBD2 | - | TGTGCCAGCAGCTCCCCTTGGGTAGCGGGGGGTAGAGAGACCCAGTACTTC | CASSSPWVAGGRETQYF
TRBJ1-4 | TRBV5-8 | TRBD1 | - | TGTGCCAGCAGCTTGGGCAGGGGGCATGACGAAAAACTGTTTTTT | CASSLGRGHDEKLFF
TRBJ2-2 | TRBV6-1 | TRBD2 | once | TGTGCCAGCAGTGACAGCGGGGGGGCGAACACCGGGGAGCTGTTTTTT | CASSDSGGANTGELFF
TRBJ1-1 | TRBV29-1 | - | - | TGCAGCGTTCGGGACACTGAAGCTTTCTTT | CSVRDTEAFF
TRBJ2-7 | TRBV5-8 | TRBD1 | few | TGTGCCAGCAGTGTAGTGGGACAGGAGATTTACGAGCAGTACTTC | CASSVVGQEIYEQYF
TRBJ2-7 | TRBV18 | - | - | TGTGCCAGCTCACACTACAGGGTAGAGAGACCCGAGCAGTACTTC | CASSHYRVERPEQYF
TRBJ1-1 | TRBV19 | TRBD1 | - | TGTGCCAGTAGTAGCCCACAGGGGGGGAACACTGAAGCTTTCTTT | CASSSPQGGNTEAFF
TRBJ2-5 | TRBV27 | TRBD1 | - | TGTGCCAGCAGCCGGACAGGGGACGAGACCCAGTACTTC | CASSRTGDETQYF
TRBJ2-7 | TRBV9 | TRBD1 | - | TGTGCCAGCAGCGTTGGACAGGGGGCAGGGTACGAGCAGTACTTC | CASSVGQGAGYEQYF
TRBJ1-4 | TRBV9 | - | - | TGTGCCAGCAGCGTAGGAGGTAGAGGTAGTGAAAAACTGTTTTTT | CASSVGGRGSEKLFF
TRBJ1-4 | TRBV5-1 | - | - | TGCGCCAGCGGCCCCTTTGCAACTAATGAAAAACTGTTTTTT | CASGPFATNEKLFF
TRBJ1-5 | TRBV10-3 | - | - | TGTGCCATCAGTGGGGGGCCTGAGAATCGGCCCCAGCATTTT | CAISGGPENRPQHF
TRBJ1-1 | TRBV28 | - | - | TGTGCCAGCAGGTCTCCCTCGGTCTCATCGAACACTGAAGCTTTCTTT | CASRSPSVSSNTEAFF
TRBJ2-7 | TRBV27 | - | - | TGTGCCAGCAGTTTTTTACCCAATCAACGGGTGGAGGAGCAGTACTTC | CASSFLPNQRVEEQYF
TRBJ1-1 | TRBV6-5 | TRBD1 | - | TGTGCCAGCAGTTACGGGACAGGGGTGGTAACTGAAGCTTTCTTT | CASSYGTGVVTEAFF
TRBJ2-1 | TRBV7-9 | - | - | TGTGCCAGCTCGGGGGGCCCTTCGATCTCCTACAATGAGCAGTTCTTC | CASSGGPSISYNEQFF
TRBJ2-7 | TRBV29-1 | TRBD2 | - | TGCAGCGTTGTTTTTTTTAGCGGGGGCAACTCCTACGAGCAGTACTTC | CSVVFFSGGNSYEQYF